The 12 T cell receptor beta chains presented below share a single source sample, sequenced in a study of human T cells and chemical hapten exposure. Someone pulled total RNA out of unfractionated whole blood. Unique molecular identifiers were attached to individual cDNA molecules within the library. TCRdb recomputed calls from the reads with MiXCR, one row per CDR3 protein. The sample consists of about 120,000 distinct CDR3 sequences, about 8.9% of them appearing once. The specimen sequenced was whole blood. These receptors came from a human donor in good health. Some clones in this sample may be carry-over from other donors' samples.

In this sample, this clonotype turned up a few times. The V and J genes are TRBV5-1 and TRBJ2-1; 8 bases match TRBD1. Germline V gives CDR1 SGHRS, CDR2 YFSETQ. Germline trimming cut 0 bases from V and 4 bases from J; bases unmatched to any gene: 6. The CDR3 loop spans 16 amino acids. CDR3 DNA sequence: TGCGCCAGCAGCTTGGCGACAGGGGCCCATTACAATGAGCAGTTCTTC. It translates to CASSLATGAHYNEQFF.

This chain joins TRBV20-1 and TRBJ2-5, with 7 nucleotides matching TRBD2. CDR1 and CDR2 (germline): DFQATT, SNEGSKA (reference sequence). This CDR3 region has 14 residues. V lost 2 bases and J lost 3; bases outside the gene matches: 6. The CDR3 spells CSARIPGGEETQYF. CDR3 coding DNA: TGCAGTGCTAGAATTCCGGGAGGAGAAGAGACCCAGTACTTC.

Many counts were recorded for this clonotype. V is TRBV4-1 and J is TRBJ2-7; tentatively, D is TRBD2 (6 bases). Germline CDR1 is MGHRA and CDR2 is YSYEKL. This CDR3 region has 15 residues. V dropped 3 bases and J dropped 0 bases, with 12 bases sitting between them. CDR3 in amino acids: CASSQEGRSSYEQYF. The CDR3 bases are TGCGCCAGCAGCCAGGAGGGGAGGAGCTCCTACGAGCAGTACTTC.

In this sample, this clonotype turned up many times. CDR3: CSAREGGLGEKLFF. CDR3 bases: TGCAGTGCTAGAGAAGGGGGGCTCGGTGAAAAACTGTTTTTT. This chain uses TRBV20-1 with TRBJ1-4; TRBD1 might be the D (6 bases). Germline assignment: CDR1 DFQATT and CDR2 SNEGSKA (reference sequence). CDR3 size: 14 residues. With 0 bases removed from V and 7 bases from J, the gap between germline ends came to 12 bases.

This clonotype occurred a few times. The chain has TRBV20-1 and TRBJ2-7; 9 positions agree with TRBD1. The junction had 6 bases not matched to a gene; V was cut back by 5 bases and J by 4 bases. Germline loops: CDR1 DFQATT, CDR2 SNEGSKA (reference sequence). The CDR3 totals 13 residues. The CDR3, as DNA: TGCAGTGCTGGGGGGGACAGGGCATACGAGCAGTACTTC. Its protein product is CSAGGDRAYEQYF.

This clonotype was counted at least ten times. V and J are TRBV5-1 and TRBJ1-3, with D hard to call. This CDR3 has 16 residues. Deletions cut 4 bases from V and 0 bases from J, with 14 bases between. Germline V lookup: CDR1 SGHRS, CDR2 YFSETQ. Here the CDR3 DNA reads TGCGCCAGCAGCCCTGGTTTCGGTCGCTCTGGAAACACCATATATTTT. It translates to CASSPGFGRSGNTIYF.

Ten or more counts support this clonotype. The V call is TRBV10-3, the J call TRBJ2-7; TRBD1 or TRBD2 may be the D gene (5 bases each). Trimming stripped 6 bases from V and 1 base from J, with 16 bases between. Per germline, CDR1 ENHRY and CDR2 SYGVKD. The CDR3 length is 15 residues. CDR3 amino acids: CAIRKLGTDSYEQYF. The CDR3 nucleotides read TGTGCCATCAGGAAACTCGGGACCGATTCCTACGAGCAGTACTTC.

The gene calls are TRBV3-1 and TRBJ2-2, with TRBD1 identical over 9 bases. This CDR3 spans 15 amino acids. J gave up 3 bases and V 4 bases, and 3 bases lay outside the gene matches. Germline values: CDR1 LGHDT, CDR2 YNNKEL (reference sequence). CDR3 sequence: CASSPWDRDTGELFF. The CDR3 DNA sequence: TGTGCCAGCAGCCCCTGGGACAGGGACACCGGGGAGCTGTTTTTT.

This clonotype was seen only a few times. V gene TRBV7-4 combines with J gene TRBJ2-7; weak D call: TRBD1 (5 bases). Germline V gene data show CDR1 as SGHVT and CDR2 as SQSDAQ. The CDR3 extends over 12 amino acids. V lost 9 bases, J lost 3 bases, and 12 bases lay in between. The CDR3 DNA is TGTGCCAGAGGGGTTCTCGACTACGAGCAGTACTTC. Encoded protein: CARGVLDYEQYF.

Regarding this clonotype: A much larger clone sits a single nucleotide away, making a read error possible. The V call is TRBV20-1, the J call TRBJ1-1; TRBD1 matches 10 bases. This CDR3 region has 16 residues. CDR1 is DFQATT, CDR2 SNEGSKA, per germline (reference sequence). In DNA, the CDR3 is TGCAGTGCTAGAGGGGACACGGACAGGGGGTACACTGAATCTTTCTTT. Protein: CSARGDTDRGYTESFF.

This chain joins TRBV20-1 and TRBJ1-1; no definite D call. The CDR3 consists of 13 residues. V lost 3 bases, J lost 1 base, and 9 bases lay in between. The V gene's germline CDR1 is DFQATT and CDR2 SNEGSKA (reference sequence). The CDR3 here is CSARWQPNTEAFF. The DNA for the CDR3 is TGCAGTGCTAGGTGGCAGCCGAACACTGAAGCTTTCTTT.

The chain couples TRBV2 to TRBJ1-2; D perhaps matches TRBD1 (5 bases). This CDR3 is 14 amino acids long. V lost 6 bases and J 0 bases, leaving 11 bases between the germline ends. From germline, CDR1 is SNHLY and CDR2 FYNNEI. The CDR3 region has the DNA TGTGCCAGCAGACTCGGACAAGCTAACTATGGCTACACCTTC. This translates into CASRLGQANYGYTF. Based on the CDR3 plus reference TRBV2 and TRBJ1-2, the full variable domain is EPEVTQTPSHQVTQMGQEVILRCVPISNHLYFYWYRQILGQKVEFLVSFYNNEISEKSEIFDDQFSVERPDGSNFTLKIRSTKLEDSAMYFCASRLGQANYGYTFGSGTRLTVV.